A single sample gave rise to the 8 T cell receptor beta chains below, sequenced in a study of regulatory T cells in long-lasting Graves disease. In building TCR beta libraries, iRepertoire HTBI primers were used together with Arm-PCR of CDR3 regions. TCRdb fed the multiplex PCR reads into MiXCR, producing one record per CDR3 protein. The sample yields about 310,000 distinct CDR3 sequences, 20% to 25% seen once. The time point: persistent/refractory GD, antithyroid drugs over 5 years with positive TRAb. Extracted RNA from PBMCs served as the source of the TCR library. The specimen comprised peripheral blood mononuclear cells (PBMCs), sampled when the disease was refractory, from a patient treated with antithyroid drugs. The source is a female donor with Graves disease.

The rearrangement uses TRBV30 and TRBJ1-1; D ambiguous. Germline lookup yields CDR1 GTSNPN and CDR2 SVGIG (reference sequence). The CDR3 has 12 amino acids. The ends were cut back, 5 bases at V and 5 bases at J, with 12 bases in the middle. Written as DNA, the CDR3 is TGTGCCTGGGCCCCGGGAGGGACTGAAGCTTTCTTT. Protein: CAWAPGGTEAFF.

The sample holds many counts of this clonotype. The genes are TRBV7-3 and TRBJ1-1; no reliable D call. Germline V gives CDR1 SGHTA, CDR2 FQGTGA. V lost 4 bases and J 1 base, leaving 7 bases between the germline ends. The CDR3 has 13 amino acids. CDR3 DNA: TGTGCCAGCAGCTCCCCCCCGAACACTGAAGCTTTCTTT. It encodes CASSSPPNTEAFF. The full variable domain, completed using reference TRBV7-3 and TRBJ1-1, is GAGVSQTPSNKVTEKGKYVELRCDPISGHTALYWYRQSLGQGPEFLIYFQGTGAADDSGLPNDRFFAVRPEGSVSTLKIQRTERGDSAVYLCASSSPPNTEAFFGQGTRLTVV.

This clonotype was found a few times. For the CDR3, the DNA is TGCAGCGTTAGGGTGTCGGCTAATGAAAAACTGTTTTTT. It specifies CSVRVSANEKLFF. The rearrangement uses TRBV29-1 and TRBJ1-4; D not resolved. Germline CDR1 reads SQVTM; CDR2 reads ANQGSEA. This CDR3 region has 13 residues. Trimming left V 5 bases short and J 3 bases short, with 10 bases between.

This clonotype was found a few times. The V call is TRBV6-1, the J call TRBJ2-4, with TRBD2 matching 7 bases. The CDR3 sequence is 16 residues long. V shed 5 bases, J shed 8 bases, and the junction held 15 bases outside the gene matches. Germline V gene lookup returns CDR1 MNHNS and CDR2 SASEGT. The CDR3 region is CASSLLSGRAGDIQYF. In DNA form, the CDR3 reads TGTGCCAGCAGTCTATTGAGTGGGAGGGCCGGAGACATTCAGTACTTC.

This clonotype was seen a handful of times. The chain links TRBV4-1 to TRBJ2-5, with 8 bases fitting TRBD1. Germline assignment: CDR1 MGHRA and CDR2 YSYEKL. Germline trimming cut 1 base from V and 2 bases from J; bases unmatched to any gene: 12. The CDR3 is 18 amino acids. DNA of the CDR3: TGCGCCAGCAGCCAAGCTCAGGGGGCCGTGGTAGGGCAAGAGACCCAGTACTTC. Translation gives CASSQAQGAVVGQETQYF.

The J gene is TRBJ1-1, the V gene TRBV14; unclear D gene. Between the trimmed V and J ends, which lost 2 bases and 2 bases, there was a span of 12 bases. Germline CDR1 SGHDN, CDR2 FVKESK. CDR3 length equals 15 residues. For the CDR3, the DNA is TGTGCCAGCAGCCAATCCCAGCTAAAAAACACTGAAGCTTTCTTT. This encodes CASSQSQLKNTEAFF.

This clonotype was picked up many times. DNA for the CDR3: TGTGCCAGCAGTTTTGTGCGGGAACCCTACGAGCAGTACTTC. Translating it yields CASSFVREPYEQYF. V usage is TRBV28 and J usage is TRBJ2-7, with a tentative D call TRBD2 (6 bases). The germline gives CDR1 MDHEN, CDR2 SYDVKM. Between the trimmed V and J ends, which lost 3 bases and 2 bases, there was a span of 11 bases. The CDR3 covers 14 residues.

This clonotype was recorded only once. The chain couples TRBV29-1 to TRBJ2-5; D call uncertain. Trimming cost V 2 bases and J 3 bases, with 16 bases left between them. There are 15 residues in the CDR3. The germline gives CDR1 SQVTM, CDR2 ANQGSEA. The CDR3: CSVEKFAGLKETQYF. The DNA for the CDR3 is TGCAGCGTTGAAAAGTTTGCAGGTTTGAAAGAGACCCAGTACTTC.